Presented here are 16 T cell receptor beta chains from one specimen sequenced in a study of T cells and Merkel cell carcinoma outcomes. Generated by immunoSEQ multiplex PCR, the TCRdb table keeps only in-frame clones and is missing some. In the table there are 5,000 to 8,000 clones, about 90% of which are singletons. Material: tumor tissue from Merkel cell carcinoma. These receptors came from a human donor with Merkel cell carcinoma.

This chain connects TRBV2 to TRBJ2-2, with TRBD2 identical over 11 bases. J was trimmed by 4 bases and V by 3 bases; bases with no gene match: 1. This CDR3 spans 15 amino acids. Looked up from germline, CDR1 is SNHLY and CDR2 is FYNNEI. As DNA, the CDR3 is TGTGCCAGCAGTGAGCTAGCGGGAGGCACCGGGGAGCTGTTTTTT. It translates to CASSELAGGTGELFF.

The V call is TRBV6-1, the J call TRBJ2-5, with a weak D call TRBD2 (5 bases). The CDR3 consists of 13 residues. Trimming left V 5 bases short and J 5 bases short, with 12 bases between. CDR1 and CDR2 (germline): MNHNS, SASEGT. CDR3 nucleotides: TGTGCCAGCAGTTCCGGGGATCTGGAGACCCAGTACTTC. This sequence encodes CASSSGDLETQYF.

The chain employs TRBV18 and TRBJ2-3, with D possibly being TRBD1 (6 bases). Germline V gene data show CDR1 as KGHSH and CDR2 as LQKENI. V lost 0 bases and J 6 bases, leaving 10 bases between the germline ends. The CDR3 extends over 14 amino acids. The CDR3 is CASSPPPRGDTQYF. CDR3 bases: TGTGCCAGCTCACCACCGCCCAGGGGTGATACGCAGTATTTT.

The J gene is TRBJ1-6, the V gene TRBV5-4; no definite D call. V lost 4 bases and J 7 bases, leaving 9 bases between the germline ends. Per germline, CDR1 SGHNT and CDR2 YYREEE (reference sequence). This CDR3 contains 13 residues. The CDR3 bases are TGTGCCAGCAGCGGTCAGCTGAATTCACCCCTCCACTTT. It specifies CASSGQLNSPLHF.

The CDR3 loop reads CASSLRDRGPNTEAFF. The CDR3 DNA follows: TGCGCCAGCAGCCTCCGGGACAGGGGACCTAACACTGAAGCTTTCTTT. The chain couples TRBV4-1 to TRBJ1-1; 10 nucleotides match TRBD1. The CDR3 totals 16 residues. Germline CDR1 and CDR2: MGHRA and YSYEKL. V dropped 4 bases and J dropped 2; count of bases not matched to a gene: 7.

This rearrangement joins TRBV5-6 to TRBJ2-3; unclear D gene. Trimming removed 4 bases from V and 4 bases from J, with 13 bases in between. CDR3 size: 14 residues. In germline, CDR1 is SGHDT, CDR2 YYEEEE. Here the CDR3 reads CASSRNPAADTQYF. The CDR3, as DNA: TGTGCCAGCAGCAGGAACCCGGCGGCAGATACGCAGTATTTT.

This clone showed up just once. The CDR3 spells CASSQPPGLRGGYTF. The CDR3 bases are TGTGCCAGCAGCCAGCCCCCCGGGCTCCGAGGTGGCTACACCTTC. The genes are TRBV28 and TRBJ1-2, with D hard to call. Germline CDR1 and CDR2: MDHEN and SYDVKM. V was shortened by 6 bases and J by 7 bases, with 21 bases between the two germline ends. The CDR3 extends over 15 amino acids.

The chain has TRBV5-6 and TRBJ2-5; 10 nucleotides agree with TRBD2. Germline lookup yields CDR1 SGHDT and CDR2 YYEEEE. Trimming at V came to 6 bases and at J to 5 bases, leaving 10 bases not matched to a gene. The CDR3 runs to 15 residues. CDR3 DNA sequence: TGTGCCAGCAACCTCATAATTAGCGGGGGGGAGACCCAGTACTTC. Its translation: CASNLIISGGETQYF.

This chain connects TRBV20-1 to TRBJ2-5; D ambiguous. Germline assignment: CDR1 DFQATT and CDR2 SNEGSKA (reference sequence). Trimming cost V 1 base and J 4 bases, with 4 bases left between them. The CDR3 sequence is 11 residues long. The CDR3 region is CSARVGETQYF. CDR3 bases: TGCAGTGCTAGAGTAGGAGAGACCCAGTACTTC.

This rearrangement joins TRBV5-1 to TRBJ2-3; D is undetermined. The CDR3 consists of 14 residues. V was shortened by 7 bases and J by 3 bases, with 15 bases between the two germline ends. CDR1 is SGHRS and CDR2 is YFSETQ in the germline V gene. The CDR3 DNA follows: TGCGCCAGCGGCCCCCGGATAGAGACAGATACGCAGTATTTT. The encoded protein is CASGPRIETDTQYF.

This chain connects TRBV18 to TRBJ2-7; the D gene could be TRBD1 or TRBD2 (6 bases each). The CDR3 consists of 15 residues. Germline assignment: CDR1 KGHSH and CDR2 LQKENI. V dropped 3 bases and J dropped 0 bases, with 12 bases sitting between them. CDR3 residues: CASSPEGVLSYEQYV. The CDR3 nucleotides are TGTGCCAGCTCACCGGAGGGGGTACTCTCCTACGAGCAGTACGTC.

The V and J genes are TRBV5-8 and TRBJ2-2; TRBD1 might be the D (5 bases). CDR3 size: 14 residues. Germline lookup yields CDR1 SGHTS and CDR2 YDEGEE. The ends were cut back, 3 bases at V and 0 bases at J, with 6 bases in the middle. The CDR3 region has the DNA TGTGCCAGCAGCTCGACAGCGAACACCGGGGAGCTGTTTTTT. It is translated as CASSSTANTGELFF.

The V gene is TRBV6-5, the J gene TRBJ1-2, with TRBD1 as a possible D gene (5 bases). Germline V gene sequence: CDR1 MNHEY, CDR2 SVGAGI. The CDR3 is made up of 14 amino acids. The V and J ends lost 6 bases and 3 bases respectively, with 14 bases between them. CDR3 DNA: TGTGCCAGCAGCCCTAATTGGGGGGACTATGGCTACACCTTC. This encodes CASSPNWGDYGYTF.

The CDR3 is CASSPGTTQLNEQFF. The DNA for the CDR3 is TGTGCCAGCAGTCCCGGGACAACTCAGCTGAATGAGCAGTTCTTC. The chain employs TRBV27 and TRBJ2-1, with TRBD1 as a possible D gene (6 bases). Germline CDR1 MNHEY, CDR2 SMNVEV (reference sequence). The V end was cut by 5 bases, the J end by 7 bases, with 18 bases between. The CDR3 is 15 amino acids.

The CDR3 DNA sequence: TGTGCCAGCTCACCACCGAGGCAGGAGCAGTTCTTC. Translation gives CASSPPRQEQFF. The genes are TRBV18 and TRBJ2-1; D remains ambiguous. Per the germline V gene, CDR1 is KGHSH and CDR2 is LQKENI. V dropped 0 bases and J dropped 10 bases, with 7 bases sitting between them. CDR3 length equals 12 residues.

J is TRBJ2-4 and V is TRBV5-1; D ambiguous. Germline assignment: CDR1 SGHRS and CDR2 YFSETQ. This CDR3 is built from 14 residues. With 2 bases removed from V and 0 bases from J, the gap between germline ends came to 6 bases. DNA of the CDR3: TGCGCCAGCAGCTTAACATTAGCCAAAAACATTCAGTACTTC. This translates into CASSLTLAKNIQYF.